This TCR beta chain emerged from a study of cytomegalovirus exposure and HLA in healthy donors. Study observations and caveats: Apart from CMV serostatus, no immune exposure information was available. Cytomegalovirus association was assigned to approximately 160 TCR beta chains.

Worth noting for this clone: As yet, its antigen is unknown.

Primers: 60 Vbeta forward and 13 Jbeta reverse. Profiling relied on immunoSEQ multiplex PCR, and the TCRdb table lists in-frame clones only, not all of them. The sample table sets out 150,000 to 200,000 clones. This CDR3 contains 13 residues. The V gene lost 5 bases and the J gene lost 3 bases, with 8 bases spanning the gap. The V gene's germline CDR1 is MNHEY and CDR2 SVGAGI. This TCR was sampled from a man aged 25-40 years in good health and CMV-seronegative. The chain employs TRBV6-5 and TRBJ1-5; maybe TRBD1 (6 bases). Material: PBMCs. CDR3 sequence (DNA): TGTGCCAGCAGTACAGGGAACAATCAGCCCCAGCATTTT. It codes for CASSTGNNQPQHF.